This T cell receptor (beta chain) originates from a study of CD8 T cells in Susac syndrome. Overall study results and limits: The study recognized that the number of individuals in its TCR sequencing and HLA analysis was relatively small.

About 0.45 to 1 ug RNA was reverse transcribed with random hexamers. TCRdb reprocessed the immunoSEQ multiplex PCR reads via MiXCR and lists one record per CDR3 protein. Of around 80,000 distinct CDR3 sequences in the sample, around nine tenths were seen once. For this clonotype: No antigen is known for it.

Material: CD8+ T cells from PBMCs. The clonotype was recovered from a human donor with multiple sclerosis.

DNA of the CDR3: TGTGCCAGCAGCACGACAAGTAACTATGGCTACACCTTC. Protein sequence: CASSTTSNYGYTF. V is TRBV9 and J is TRBJ1-2; D gene ambiguous. Germline loops: CDR1 SGDLS, CDR2 YYNGEE. The CDR3 has 13 amino acids. The ends were cut back, 4 bases at V and 1 base at J, with 8 bases in the middle.